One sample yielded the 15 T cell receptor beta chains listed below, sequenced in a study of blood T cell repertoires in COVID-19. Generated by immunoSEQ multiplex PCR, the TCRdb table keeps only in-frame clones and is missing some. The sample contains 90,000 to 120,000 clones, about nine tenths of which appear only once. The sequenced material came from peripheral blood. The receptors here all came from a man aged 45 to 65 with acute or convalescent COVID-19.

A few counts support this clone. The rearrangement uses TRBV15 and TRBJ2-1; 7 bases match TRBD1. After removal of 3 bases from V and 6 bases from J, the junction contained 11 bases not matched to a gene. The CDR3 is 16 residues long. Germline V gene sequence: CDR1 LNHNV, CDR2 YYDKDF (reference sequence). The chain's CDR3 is CATSSPTGMGGNEQFF. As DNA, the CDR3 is TGTGCCACCAGCAGCCCGACAGGGATGGGTGGCAATGAGCAGTTCTTC.

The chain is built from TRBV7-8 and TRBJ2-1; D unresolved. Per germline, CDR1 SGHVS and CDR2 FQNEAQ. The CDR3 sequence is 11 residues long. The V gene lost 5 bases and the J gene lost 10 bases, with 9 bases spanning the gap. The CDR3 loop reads CASSPYEEQFF. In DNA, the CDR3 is TGTGCCAGCAGCCCGTATGAGGAGCAGTTCTTC.

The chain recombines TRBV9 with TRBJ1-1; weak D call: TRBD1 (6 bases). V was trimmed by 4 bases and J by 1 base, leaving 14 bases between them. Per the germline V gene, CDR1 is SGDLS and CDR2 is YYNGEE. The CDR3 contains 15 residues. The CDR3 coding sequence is TGTGCCAGCAGCCCTTCGCTGACAGGGAACACTGAAGCTTTCTTT. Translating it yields CASSPSLTGNTEAFF.

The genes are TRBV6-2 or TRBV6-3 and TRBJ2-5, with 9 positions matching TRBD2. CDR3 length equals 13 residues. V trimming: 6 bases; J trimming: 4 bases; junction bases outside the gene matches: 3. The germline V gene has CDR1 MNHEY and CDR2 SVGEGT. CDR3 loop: CASSRGGGETQYF. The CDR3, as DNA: TGTGCCAGCAGCCGCGGGGGGGGAGAGACCCAGTACTTC.

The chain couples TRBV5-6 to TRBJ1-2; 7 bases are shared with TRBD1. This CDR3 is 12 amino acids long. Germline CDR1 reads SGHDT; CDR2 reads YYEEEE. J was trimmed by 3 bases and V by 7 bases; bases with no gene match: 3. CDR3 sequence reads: CASQTGDYGYTF. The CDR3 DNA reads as TGTGCCAGCCAAACAGGGGACTATGGCTACACCTTC.

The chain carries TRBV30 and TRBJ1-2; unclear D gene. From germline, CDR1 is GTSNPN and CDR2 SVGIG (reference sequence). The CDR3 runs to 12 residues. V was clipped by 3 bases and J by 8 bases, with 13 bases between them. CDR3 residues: CAWSEGPEGYTF. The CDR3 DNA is TGTGCCTGGAGCGAGGGCCCTGAGGGCTACACCTTC.

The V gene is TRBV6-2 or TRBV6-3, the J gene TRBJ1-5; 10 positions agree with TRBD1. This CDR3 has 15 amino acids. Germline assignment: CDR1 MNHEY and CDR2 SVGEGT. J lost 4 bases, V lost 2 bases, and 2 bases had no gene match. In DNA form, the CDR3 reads TGTGCCAGCAGTTACGACAGGGGGCGAAATCAGCCCCAGCATTTT. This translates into CASSYDRGRNQPQHF.

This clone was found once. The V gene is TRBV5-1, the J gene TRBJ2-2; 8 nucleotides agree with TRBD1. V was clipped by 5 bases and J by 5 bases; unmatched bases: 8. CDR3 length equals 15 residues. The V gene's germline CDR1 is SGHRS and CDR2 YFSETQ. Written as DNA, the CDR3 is TGCGCCAGCAGGACCGACAGGGGAAGGACCGGGGAGCTGTTTTTT. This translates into CASRTDRGRTGELFF.

The CDR3 DNA sequence: TGTGCCAGCAGTGAAATGGCAGGGTTGTTGGTTGGTTCAGATACGCAGTATTTT. Translated, it gives CASSEMAGLLVGSDTQYF. The chain combines TRBV2 with TRBJ2-3, with a tentative D call TRBD1 (5 bases). Germline V gene lookup returns CDR1 SNHLY and CDR2 FYNNEI. This CDR3 spans 18 amino acids. V lost 2 bases to trimming and J lost 4 bases, with 22 bases between them.

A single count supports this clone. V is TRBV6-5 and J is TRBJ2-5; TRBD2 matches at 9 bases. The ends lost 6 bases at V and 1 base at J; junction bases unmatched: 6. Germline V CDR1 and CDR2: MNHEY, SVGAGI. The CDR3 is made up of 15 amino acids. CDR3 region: CASRISGSAQETQYF. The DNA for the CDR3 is TGTGCCAGCAGGATTAGCGGGAGCGCCCAAGAGACCCAGTACTTC.

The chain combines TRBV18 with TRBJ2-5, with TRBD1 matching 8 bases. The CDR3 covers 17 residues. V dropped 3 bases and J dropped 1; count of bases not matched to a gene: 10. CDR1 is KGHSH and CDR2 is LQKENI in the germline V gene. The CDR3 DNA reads TGTGCCAGCTCACCGGACAGGGCGGCTAGCTTCCAAGAGACCCAGTACTTC. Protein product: CASSPDRAASFQETQYF.

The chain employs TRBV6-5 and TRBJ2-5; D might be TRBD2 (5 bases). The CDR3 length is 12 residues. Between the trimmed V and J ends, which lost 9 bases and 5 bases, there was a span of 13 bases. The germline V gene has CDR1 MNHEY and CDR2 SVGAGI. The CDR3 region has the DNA TGTGCCAGTGAACCGGGGAGCGAGACCCAGTACTTC. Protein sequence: CASEPGSETQYF.

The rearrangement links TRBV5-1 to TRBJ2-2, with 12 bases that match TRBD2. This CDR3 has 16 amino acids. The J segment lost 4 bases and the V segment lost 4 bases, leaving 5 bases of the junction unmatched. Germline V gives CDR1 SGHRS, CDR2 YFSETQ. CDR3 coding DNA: TGCGCCAGCAGCCGCACTAGCGGGAGGTCCACCGGGGAGCTGTTTTTT. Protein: CASSRTSGRSTGELFF.

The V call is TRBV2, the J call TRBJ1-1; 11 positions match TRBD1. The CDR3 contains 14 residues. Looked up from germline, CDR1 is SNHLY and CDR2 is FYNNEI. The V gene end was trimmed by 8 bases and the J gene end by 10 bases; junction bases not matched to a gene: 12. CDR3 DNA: TGTGCCAGCGGGGAATTTGGGGACAGGGGGGTAGCTTTCTTT. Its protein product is CASGEFGDRGVAFF.

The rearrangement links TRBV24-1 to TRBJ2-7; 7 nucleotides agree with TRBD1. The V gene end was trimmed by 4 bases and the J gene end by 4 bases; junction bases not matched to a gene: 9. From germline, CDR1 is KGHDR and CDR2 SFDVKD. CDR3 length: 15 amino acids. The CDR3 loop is CATSDPRDSPYEQYF. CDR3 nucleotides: TGTGCCACCAGTGACCCCCGGGACAGTCCGTACGAGCAGTACTTC.